A selection of T cell receptor beta chains follows, all from one sample in a study of T cell responses to AZD1222 COVID-19 vaccine. Sequenced by immunoSEQ multiplex PCR; TCRdb stores in-frame clones only, minus some. The table lists just over 65,000 clones, roughly 87% of them singletons. The sequencing here drew on peripheral blood, taken on day 0 of AZD1222 vaccination. The source of these receptors is an adult in good health. Both conserved end residues are part of each CDR3. The D gene is left open where the match is weak. For some rows the clone size is stated as once, few or many, or as a class when expanded; others skip it.

v_gene,d_gene,j_gene,abundance,CDR3aa,CDR3nt
TRBV7-2,NA,TRBJ2-2,once,CASSREVGELFF,TGTGCCAGCAGCCGTGAGGTCGGGGAGCTGTTTTTT
TRBV13,TRBD1,TRBJ1-2,NA,CASSFETGTDPYGYTF,TGTGCCAGCAGCTTCGAGACCGGGACAGACCCCTATGGCTACACCTTC
TRBV6-6,NA,TRBJ1-1,NA,CASSYSPAFF,TGTGCCAGCAGTTACTCTCCGGCTTTCTTT
TRBV4-3,NA,TRBJ1-2,NA,CASSQEPFLTGSYYGYTF,TGCGCCAGCAGCCAAGAACCGTTTCTTACAGGGTCCTACTATGGCTACACCTTC
TRBV7-3,TRBD2,TRBJ2-1,NA,CASSPTSGRPSSYNEQFF,TGTGCCAGCAGCCCCACTAGCGGGAGGCCCAGCTCCTACAATGAGCAGTTCTTC
TRBV5-6,TRBD2,TRBJ2-1,NA,CASSLQGAGGVPLPFF,TGTGCCAGCAGCTTGCAGGGCGCGGGGGGCGTTCCTCTCCCGTTCTTC
TRBV6-5,TRBD1,TRBJ1-1,NA,CASSPGGSWSEAFF,TGTGCCAGCAGTCCAGGGGGATCTTGGAGTGAAGCTTTCTTT
TRBV7-2,NA,TRBJ2-3,NA,CASSLGGVGDTQYF,TGTGCCAGCAGCTTAGGAGGGGTGGGAGATACGCAGTATTTT
TRBV24-1,NA,TRBJ1-2,NA,CATSDPGRTYGYTF,TGTGCCACCAGTGACCCGGGACGGACCTATGGCTACACCTTC
TRBV5-5,NA,TRBJ2-3,NA,CASSLAQVDTDTQYF,TGTGCCAGCAGCTTGGCACAGGTCGACACAGATACGCAGTATTTT
TRBV25-1,NA,TRBJ2-3,NA,CASSEEGASQYF,TGTGCCAGCAGTGAAGAAGGGGCTTCGCAGTATTTT
TRBV19,TRBD2,TRBJ2-1,NA,CASKPPRGGSYNEQFF,TGTGCCAGCAAGCCCCCGCGGGGGGGCTCCTACAATGAGCAGTTCTTC
TRBV7-3,TRBD1,TRBJ1-2,NA,CASSLSRTGDGYTF,TGTGCCAGCAGCTTAAGTAGGACAGGAGATGGCTACACCTTC
TRBV5-1,TRBD1,TRBJ2-7,once,CASSPGWGQSSYEQYF,TGCGCCAGCAGCCCGGGGTGGGGACAGTCTTCCTACGAGCAGTACTTC
TRBV5-1,NA,TRBJ2-2,NA,CASSFDRLVTGELFF,TGCGCCAGCAGCTTCGACCGCCTAGTTACCGGGGAGCTGTTTTTT
TRBV4-1,NA,TRBJ2-4,NA,CASKLTFLAKNIQYF,TGCGCCAGCAAATTGACTTTCTTAGCCAAAAACATTCAGTACTTC
TRBV7-2,TRBD1,TRBJ1-2,NA,CASSPGQGGGYTF,TGTGCCAGCAGCCCTGGACAGGGGGGAGGCTACACCTTC
TRBV18,NA,TRBJ1-3,NA,CASSPLGGDTIYF,TGTGCCAGCTCACCCCTAGGAGGGGACACCATATATTTT
TRBV7-2,NA,TRBJ2-2,NA,CASSLVAPNTGELFF,TGTGCCAGCAGCTTAGTGGCTCCGAACACCGGGGAGCTGTTTTTT
TRBV11-2,TRBD1,TRBJ1-5,NA,CASSSQGSNQPQHF,TGTGCCAGCAGCTCACAGGGGAGCAATCAGCCCCAGCATTTT
TRBV7-8,NA,TRBJ2-7,NA,CASSLVRYEQYF,TGTGCCAGCAGCTTAGTAAGATACGAGCAGTACTTC
TRBV9,TRBD1,TRBJ1-3,once,CASSPRTGRNTIYF,TGTGCCAGCAGCCCGAGGACAGGGAGGAACACCATATATTTT
TRBV29-1,TRBD2,TRBJ2-5,NA,CSVKMTSGQETQYF,TGCAGCGTAAAAATGACTAGCGGCCAAGAGACCCAGTACTTC
TRBV5-1,TRBD1,TRBJ1-1,NA,CASSLQGGNTEAFF,TGCGCCAGCAGCTTGCAGGGGGGCAACACTGAAGCTTTCTTT
TRBV10-3,TRBD2,TRBJ2-2,NA,CAIPTSGGSNTGELFF,TGTGCCATCCCGACTAGCGGGGGGTCGAACACCGGGGAGCTGTTTTTT
TRBV15,NA,TRBJ2-1,NA,CATSRDRRLLRSYNEQFF,TGTGCCACCAGCAGAGATAGGCGGCTCCTACGCTCCTACAATGAGCAGTTCTTC
TRBV4-2,NA,TRBJ1-2,NA,CASSQDVPLGVYGYTF,TGTGCCAGCAGCCAAGACGTACCCCTAGGAGTCTATGGCTACACCTTC
TRBV5-6,NA,TRBJ2-7,NA,CASSYGGPRSYEQYF,TGTGCCAGCAGCTATGGGGGGCCCCGATCCTACGAGCAGTACTTC
TRBV6-5,TRBD1,TRBJ1-2,NA,CASSYDRVGGYGYTF,TGTGCCAGCAGTTACGACAGGGTCGGGGGCTATGGCTACACCTTC
TRBV6-5,NA,TRBJ1-2,NA,CASSYLGQQNYGYTF,TGTGCCAGCAGTTACCTAGGACAGCAAAACTATGGCTACACCTTC
TRBV6-5,TRBD1,TRBJ1-2,NA,CASSYTDRGYGYTF,TGTGCCAGCAGTTACACAGACAGGGGCTACGGCTACACCTTC
TRBV6-5,NA,TRBJ1-5,NA,CASSYSSRVGQPQHF,TGTGCCAGCAGTTACTCGTCTCGGGTGGGGCAGCCCCAGCATTTT
TRBV4-2,NA,TRBJ2-1,few,CASSQERGGGNEQFF,TGTGCCAGCAGCCAAGAGAGGGGGGGAGGGAATGAGCAGTTCTTC
TRBV5-1,TRBD1,TRBJ1-2,once,CASSFTTGLDGYTF,TGCGCCAGCAGTTTCACGACAGGGCTAGATGGCTACACCTTC
TRBV7-9,NA,TRBJ2-5,NA,CASSSNFPRRKETQYF,TGTGCCAGCAGCTCGAACTTCCCTCGGCGGAAAGAGACCCAGTACTTC
TRBV7-2,NA,TRBJ2-2,NA,CASSLISGTGELFF,TGTGCCAGCAGCTTAATCTCCGGGACCGGGGAGCTGTTTTTT
TRBV30,NA,TRBJ1-4,NA,CAWSDPAPGRGNEKLFF,TGTGCCTGGAGTGACCCCGCCCCGGGACGGGGAAATGAAAAACTGTTTTTT
TRBV7-9,NA,TRBJ1-3,NA,CASSLEGSGNTIYF,TGTGCCAGCAGCTTAGAAGGGTCTGGAAACACCATATATTTT
TRBV19,NA,TRBJ1-2,NA,CASTNWGGFNYGYTF,TGTGCCAGTACTAATTGGGGGGGGTTTAACTATGGCTACACCTTC
TRBV9,NA,TRBJ2-3,NA,CASSLEFTDTQYF,TGTGCCAGCAGCCTCGAATTCACAGATACGCAGTATTTT
TRBV7-8,TRBD1,TRBJ2-4,NA,CASSSTGVFKGIQYF,TGTGCCAGCAGCTCAACAGGGGTTTTCAAGGGGATTCAGTACTTC
TRBV9,TRBD1,TRBJ2-5,NA,CASSSGQGAETQYF,TGTGCCAGCAGCTCCGGACAGGGGGCAGAGACCCAGTACTTC
TRBV11-3,NA,TRBJ2-5,NA,CASSLGGRQEKETQYF,TGTGCCAGCAGCTTGGGGGGGAGACAGGAGAAAGAGACCCAGTACTTC
TRBV30,NA,TRBJ1-4,NA,CAWRGGMGEKLFF,TGTGCCTGGAGGGGGGGGATGGGTGAAAAACTGTTTTTT
TRBV11-2,NA,TRBJ2-5,NA,CASSPTGTAGTQYF,TGTGCCAGCAGCCCTACCGGGACCGCGGGGACCCAGTACTTC
TRBV7-3,NA,TRBJ1-1,NA,CASSVTGGETEAFF,TGTGCCAGCAGCGTGACGGGGGGAGAAACTGAAGCTTTCTTT